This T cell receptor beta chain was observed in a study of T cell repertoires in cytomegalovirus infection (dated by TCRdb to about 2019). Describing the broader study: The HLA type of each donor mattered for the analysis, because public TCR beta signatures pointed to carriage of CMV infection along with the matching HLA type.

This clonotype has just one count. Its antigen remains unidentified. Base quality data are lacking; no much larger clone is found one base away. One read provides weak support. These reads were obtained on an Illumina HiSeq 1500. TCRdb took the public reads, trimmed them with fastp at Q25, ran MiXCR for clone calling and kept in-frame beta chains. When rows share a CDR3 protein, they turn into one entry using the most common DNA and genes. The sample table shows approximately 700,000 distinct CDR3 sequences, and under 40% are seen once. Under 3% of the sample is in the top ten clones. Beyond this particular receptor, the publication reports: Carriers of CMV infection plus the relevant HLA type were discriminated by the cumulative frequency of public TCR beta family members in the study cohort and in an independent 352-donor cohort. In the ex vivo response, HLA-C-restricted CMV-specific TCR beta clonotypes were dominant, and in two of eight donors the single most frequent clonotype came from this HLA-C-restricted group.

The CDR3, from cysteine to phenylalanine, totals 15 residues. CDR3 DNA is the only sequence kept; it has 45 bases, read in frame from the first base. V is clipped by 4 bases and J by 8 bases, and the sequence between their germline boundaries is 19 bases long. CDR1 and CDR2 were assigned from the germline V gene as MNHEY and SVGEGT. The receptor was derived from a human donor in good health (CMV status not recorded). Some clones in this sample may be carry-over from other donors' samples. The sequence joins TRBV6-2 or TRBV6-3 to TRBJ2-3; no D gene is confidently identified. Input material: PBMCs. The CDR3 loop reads CASSFVGPRMVTQYF. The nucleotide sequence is TGTGCCAGCAGTTTCGTAGGGCCGCGTATGGTTACGCAGTATTTT.